Here is one TCR beta chain with its context. Its antigen is not identified. This table comes from immunoSEQ multiplex PCR, and its TCRdb copy is limited to in-frame clones, with some not included. The sample contains around 73,000 clones, approximately 90% of which appear only once. The data are from a study of cytomegalovirus exposure and HLA in healthy donors. Study results and caveats: As confirmed in vitro, a few CMV-associated chains were specific for CMV antigens. Reports described diagnosis of cytomegalovirus status by the classifier as highly specific and sensitive. Most TCR sequences showed up rarely, but some public TCRs showed up in many donors.

Per germline, CDR1 MNHNY and CDR2 SVGAGI (reference sequence). Trimming shortened V by 2 bases and J by 8 bases, and 10 bases separated the two germline ends. CDR3 length equals 13 residues. The rearrangement links TRBV6-6 to TRBJ1-5, with D unclear. The TCR comes from a woman younger than 35 in good health and CMV-seropositive. What was sequenced was PBMCs. The CDR3 coding sequence is TGTGCCAGCAGTTACCCCGTCAGCGAGCCCCAGCATTTT. This codes for CASSYPVSEPQHF.